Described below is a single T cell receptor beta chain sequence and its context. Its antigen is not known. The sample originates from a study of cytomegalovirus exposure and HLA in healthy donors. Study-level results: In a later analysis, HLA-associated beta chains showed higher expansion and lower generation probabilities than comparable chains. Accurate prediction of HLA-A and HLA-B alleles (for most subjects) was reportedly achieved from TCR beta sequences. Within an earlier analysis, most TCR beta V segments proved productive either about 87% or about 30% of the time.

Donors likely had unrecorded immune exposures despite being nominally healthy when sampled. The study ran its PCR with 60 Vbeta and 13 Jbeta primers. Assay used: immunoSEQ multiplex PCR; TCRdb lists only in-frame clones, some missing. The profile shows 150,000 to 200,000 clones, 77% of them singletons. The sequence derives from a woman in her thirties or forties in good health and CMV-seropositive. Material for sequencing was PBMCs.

As DNA, the CDR3 is TGTGCCAGCTCACCACGGCAGGGTGATAATGAGCAGTTCTTC. Amino acid sequence: CASSPRQGDNEQFF. The gene calls are TRBV18 and TRBJ2-1, with D maybe TRBD1 (5 bases). Germline assignment: CDR1 KGHSH and CDR2 LQKENI. This CDR3 is built from 14 residues. V was pared by 1 base and J by 7 bases, with 11 bases between.